These 14 T cell receptor beta chains came from one sample sequenced in a study of blood T cell repertoires in COVID-19 (dated by TCRdb to the early 2020s). Library method: the immunoSEQ multiplex PCR assay. TCRdb limited this immuneACCESS table to in-frame rearrangements with V and J called. A share of clones is missing; checked studies link under half to unresolved V genes, and the rest is unexplained. For this sample the table gives 150,000 or so clones, of which 85% to 90% were detected only once. The ten largest clones represent around an eighth of the sample. The specimen was peripheral blood. The source is a young man with COVID-19, enrolled during active disease.

This rearrangement joins TRBV15 to TRBJ1-6; D is unresolved. Trimming cost V 0 bases and J 5 bases, with 8 bases left between them. CDR3 length: 15 amino acids. Germline V lookup: CDR1 LNHNV, CDR2 YYDKDF (reference sequence). CDR3 sequence: CATSRDRPHNSPLHF. CDR3 bases: TGTGCCACCAGCAGAGACAGGCCCCATAATTCACCCCTCCACTTT. The whole variable domain, filled in from reference TRBV15 and TRBJ1-6, reads DAMVIQNPRYQVTQFGKPVTLSCSQTLNHNVMYWYQQKSSQAPKLLFHYYDKDFNNEADTPDNFQSRRPNTSFCFLDIRSPGLGDTAMYLCATSRDRPHNSPLHFGNGTRLTVT.

This chain connects TRBV5-4 to TRBJ2-1, with D unresolved. The germline gives CDR1 SGHNT, CDR2 YYREEE (reference sequence). The V end was cut by 3 bases, the J end by 2 bases, with 6 bases between. This CDR3 is built from 13 residues. The CDR3 here is CASSYNTYNEQFF. The CDR3 DNA follows: TGTGCCAGCAGCTACAATACCTACAATGAGCAGTTCTTC.

The gene calls are TRBV29-1 and TRBJ1-1; tentative D call: TRBD1 (6 bases). There are 11 residues in the CDR3. The V end lost 6 bases, the J end lost 6 bases, and 11 bases lay between the germline ends. CDR1 SQVTM and CDR2 ANQGSEA come from the germline V gene. Here the CDR3 DNA reads TGCAGCGTGATGGGGGCTGCTGAAGCTTTCTTT. This translates into CSVMGAAEAFF.

The rearrangement links TRBV29-1 to TRBJ2-1, with D hard to call. Trimming pared 4 bases from V and 5 bases from J, leaving 12 bases between. Germline loops: CDR1 SQVTM, CDR2 ANQGSEA. This CDR3 region has 13 residues. The CDR3 region has the DNA TGCAGCGTTGCCCTAGTATCCAACAATGAGCAGTTCTTC. This codes for CSVALVSNNEQFF.

In this sample, this clone turned up once. This rearrangement joins TRBV28 to TRBJ1-2, with D hard to call. CDR1 and CDR2 (germline): MDHEN, SYDVKM. The V end was cut by 3 bases, the J end by 6 bases, with 11 bases between. CDR3 length equals 13 residues. The CDR3 nucleotides read TGTGCCAGCAGTTTCAGCAGAAGCGATGGCTACACCTTC. Translation: CASSFSRSDGYTF.

The chain carries TRBV6-5 and TRBJ2-7, with D tentatively TRBD1 (5 bases). V was trimmed by 2 bases and J by 3 bases, leaving 8 bases between them. Germline V gives CDR1 MNHEY, CDR2 SVGAGI. The CDR3 loop spans 13 amino acids. CDR3 nucleotide sequence: TGTGCCAGCAGTTACGGAGACAGCTACGAGCAGTACTTC. Translating it yields CASSYGDSYEQYF.

The CDR3 nucleotides are TGTGCCAGCAGTTACTCGGGGGAGGTAGAGACCCAGTACTTC. Amino acid sequence: CASSYSGEVETQYF. This chain connects TRBV6-5 to TRBJ2-5; D possibly corresponds to TRBD2 (6 bases). Germline loops: CDR1 MNHEY, CDR2 SVGAGI. Trimming left V 0 bases short and J 4 bases short, with 9 bases between. CDR3 length: 14 amino acids.

This clone was detected only once. J is TRBJ2-7 and V is TRBV29-1; a possible D gene is TRBD1 (6 bases). The CDR3 totals 12 residues. CDR1 is SQVTM, CDR2 ANQGSEA, per germline. CDR3 nucleotide sequence: TGCAGACAATGGCAGGGGACCTACGAGCAGTACTTC. Translation: CRQWQGTYEQYF.

The chain couples TRBV9 to TRBJ2-2; D remains unclear. CDR1 and CDR2 from the germline V gene are SGDLS and YYNGEE. CDR3 length equals 17 residues. V was cut by 4 bases and J by 1 base, with 17 bases left in between. The CDR3 loop is CASSSPPRHVNTGELFF. CDR3 sequence (DNA): TGTGCCAGCAGCTCGCCCCCGAGGCACGTGAACACCGGGGAGCTGTTTTTT.

The CDR3 is CASSQEEGQGSYQPQHF. CDR3 sequence (DNA): TGTGCCAGCAGCCAAGAAGAGGGACAGGGGTCCTATCAGCCCCAGCATTTT. The chain joins TRBV3-1 (or the pseudogene TRBV3-2) to TRBJ1-5, with 10 bases aligning to TRBD1. The CDR3 consists of 17 residues. Trimming cost V 0 bases and J 5 bases; bases outside gene matches: 7. From germline, CDR1 is LGHDT and CDR2 YNNKEL (reference sequence).

The chain couples TRBV6-2 or TRBV6-3 to TRBJ2-4, with 8 bases fitting TRBD2. V dropped 5 bases and J dropped 0; count of bases not matched to a gene: 6. Germline assignment: CDR1 MNHEY and CDR2 SVGEGT. The CDR3 is 16 residues long. CDR3 region: CASSQATSVAKNIQYF. DNA for the CDR3: TGTGCCAGCAGTCAAGCGACTAGCGTAGCCAAAAACATTCAGTACTTC.

Remarks on this clone: One end of the junction does not line up with germline, which may come from a read error. This sequence joins TRBV19 and TRBJ2-3, with D perhaps matching TRBD1 (5 bases). Germline loops: CDR1 LNHDA, CDR2 SQIVND (reference sequence). The CDR3 is made up of 13 amino acids. CDR3 coding DNA: TGTGCCAGTAGTTTAGACAGAACAGATACGCAGTATTTT. Translating gives CASSLDRTDTQYF.

The rearrangement links TRBV28 to TRBJ2-5; 7 nucleotides match TRBD1. This CDR3 is 15 amino acids long. Germline assignment: CDR1 MDHEN and CDR2 SYDVKM. V lost 2 bases and J lost 2; bases outside the gene matches: 5. CDR3 nucleotides: TGTGCCAGCAGTTTAGACAGGGAATTACAAGAGACCCAGTACTTC. Its translation is CASSLDRELQETQYF.

The chain joins TRBV7-2 to TRBJ1-2; D is unclear. Trimming removed 1 base at V and 3 bases at J, with 12 bases between. This CDR3 contains 15 residues. Germline V lookup: CDR1 SGHTA, CDR2 FQGNSA. In DNA form, the CDR3 reads TGTGCCAGCAGCTTAGTAGCAGTACAACACTATGGCTACACCTTC. Its protein is CASSLVAVQHYGYTF.